Only a few counts were recorded for the clone carrying this TCR delta chain. A read error likely explains this, since a far larger clone differs by one base. The sample has other DNA sequences that encode this CDR3 too. The data were obtained in a study of gamma-delta chains in newborns, infants, children. TCRdb fed the reads into CATT to redo clone calling. The repertoire holds about 5,300 delta-chain clones, around 18% seen once, with over 5% in the top ten. Germline V lookup: CDR1 GEAIGNYY, CDR2 EKD. CDR3 length: 13 residues. The J gene is TRDJ1, the V gene TRDV2; 7 nucleotides align to TRDD3. The sequenced sample consisted of blood. The sequence was obtained from a child who was a newborn, infant or young child, either healthy, febrile or measles-vaccinated (not recorded which). CDR3 nucleotides: TGTGCCTGTGACACCTGGGGGACCGATAAGCTCATCTTT. Translated: CACDTWGTDKLIF.